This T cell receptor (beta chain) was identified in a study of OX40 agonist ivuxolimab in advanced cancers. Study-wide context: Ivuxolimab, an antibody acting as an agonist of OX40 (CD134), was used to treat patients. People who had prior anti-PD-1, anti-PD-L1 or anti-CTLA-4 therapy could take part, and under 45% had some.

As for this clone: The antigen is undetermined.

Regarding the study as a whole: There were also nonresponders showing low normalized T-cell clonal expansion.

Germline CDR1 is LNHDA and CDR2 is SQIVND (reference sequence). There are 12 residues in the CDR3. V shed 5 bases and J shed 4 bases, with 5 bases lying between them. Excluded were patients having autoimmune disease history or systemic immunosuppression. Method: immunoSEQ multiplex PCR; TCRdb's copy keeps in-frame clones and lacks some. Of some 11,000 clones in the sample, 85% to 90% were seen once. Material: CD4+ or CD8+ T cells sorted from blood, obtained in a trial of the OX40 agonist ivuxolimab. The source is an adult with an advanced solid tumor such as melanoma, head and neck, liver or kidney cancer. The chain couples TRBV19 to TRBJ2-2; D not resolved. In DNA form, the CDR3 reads TGTGCCAGTAGTGTTAGCACCGGGGAGCTGTTTTTT. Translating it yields CASSVSTGELFF.